This T cell receptor (beta chain) was captured by sequencing in a study of T-cell memory formation after mild COVID-19. Study background: TCR clusters showed largely donor specificity.

Germline trimming cut 2 bases from V and 7 bases from J; bases unmatched to any gene: 11. The CDR3 is made up of 16 amino acids. The germline CDR1 and CDR2 sequences are SGHRS and YFSETQ. There are a few counts of this clonotype. Its antigen remains unknown. Overall study results and limits: Of the contracting clones, CD4+ ones lay mainly in CM and EM, and CD8+ ones in EMRA. Unconfirmed was the SARS-CoV-2 specificity of second-wave clones that peaked on day 37. Memory cells collected pre-infection included some clones that later responded, suggesting cross-reactive memory joined.

TCRdb redid the calling of the 5' RACE reads with MiXCR, one entry per CDR3 protein. This repertoire shows around 340,000 distinct CDR3 sequences, approximately 12% found once; its top ten account for over 20%. This sequence joins TRBV5-1 and TRBJ1-4, with 7 bases lining up with TRBD1. The sequence derives from a man aged 18 to 29 who had mild COVID-19 (a few samples of this study predate the infection). Cell type and time point are not known. Sequences were obtained from PBMCs or a T cell subset sorted from them (not recorded which). DNA of the CDR3: TGCGCCAGCAGCTTATCATCGAGGACAGGAGGTGAAAAACTGTTTTTT. The encoded protein is CASSLSSRTGGEKLFF.